This T cell receptor beta chain was found in a study of cytomegalovirus exposure and HLA in healthy donors. Broader study findings: It emerged from a later analysis that several of the most significant clusters appeared to be linked to common viral pathogens.

With 2 bases removed from V and 6 bases from J, the gap between germline ends came to 10 bases. The CDR3 covers 14 residues. Germline V gene data show CDR1 as SGHNT and CDR2 as YENEEA. The PCR employed 60 Vbeta primers together with 13 Jbeta primers. The assay was immunoSEQ multiplex PCR, and TCRdb's table has in-frame clones only and misses some. The sample consists of around 190,000 clones, 70% to 80% of them appearing once. Concerning this clone: Its antigen remains unidentified.

V and J are TRBV11-3 and TRBJ2-2; D perhaps matches TRBD2 (6 bases). Material: PBMCs. This sequence originates from a woman aged 40 to 55 in good health and CMV-seronegative. The CDR3 region is CASSLRLEAGELFF. Written as DNA, the CDR3 is TGTGCCAGCAGCTTACGACTAGAGGCCGGGGAGCTGTTTTTT.